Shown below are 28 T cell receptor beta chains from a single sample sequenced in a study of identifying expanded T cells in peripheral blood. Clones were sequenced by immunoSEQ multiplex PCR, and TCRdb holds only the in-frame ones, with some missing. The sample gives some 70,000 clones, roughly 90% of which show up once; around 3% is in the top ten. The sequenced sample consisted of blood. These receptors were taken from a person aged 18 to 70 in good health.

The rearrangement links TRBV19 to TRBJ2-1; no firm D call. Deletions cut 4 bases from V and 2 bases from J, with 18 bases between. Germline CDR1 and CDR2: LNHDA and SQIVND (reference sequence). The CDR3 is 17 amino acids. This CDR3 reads CASSSLLRYQTYNEQFF. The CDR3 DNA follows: TGTGCCAGTAGTAGTCTCCTGAGGTACCAAACCTACAATGAGCAGTTCTTC.

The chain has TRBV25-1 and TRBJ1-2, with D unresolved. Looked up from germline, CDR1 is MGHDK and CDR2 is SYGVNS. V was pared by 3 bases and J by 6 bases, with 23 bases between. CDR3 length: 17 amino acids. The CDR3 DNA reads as TGTGCCAGCAGTGATTGGGAGTCGGGCAGGAGGTGGGATGGCTACACCTTC. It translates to CASSDWESGRRWDGYTF.

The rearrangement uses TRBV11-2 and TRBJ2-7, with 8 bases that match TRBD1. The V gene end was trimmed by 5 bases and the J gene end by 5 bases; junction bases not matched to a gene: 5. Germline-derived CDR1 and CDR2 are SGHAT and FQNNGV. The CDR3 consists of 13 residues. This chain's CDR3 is CASSLTGVNEQYF. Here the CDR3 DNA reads TGTGCCAGCAGCCTGACAGGGGTCAACGAGCAGTACTTC.

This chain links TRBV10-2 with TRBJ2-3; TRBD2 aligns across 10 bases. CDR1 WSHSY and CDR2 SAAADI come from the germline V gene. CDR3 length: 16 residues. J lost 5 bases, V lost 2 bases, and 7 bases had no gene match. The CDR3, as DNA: TGCGCCAGCAGTGAGAATGGACTAGCGGTCGGAGATACGCAGTATTTT. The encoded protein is CASSENGLAVGDTQYF.

CDR3 nucleotide sequence: TGTGCCAGCTCACGGCAAGGCTCAGGGGAGGTCGAAGCTTTCTTT. This codes for CASSRQGSGEVEAFF. The chain combines TRBV18 with TRBJ1-1; D perhaps matches TRBD1 (6 bases). Germline V gives CDR1 KGHSH, CDR2 LQKENI. V was trimmed by 4 bases and J by 8 bases, leaving 20 bases between them. This CDR3 spans 15 amino acids.

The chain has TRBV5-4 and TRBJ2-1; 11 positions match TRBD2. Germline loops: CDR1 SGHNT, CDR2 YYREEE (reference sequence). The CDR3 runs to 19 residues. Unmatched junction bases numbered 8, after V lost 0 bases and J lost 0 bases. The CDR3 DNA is TGTGCCAGCAGCTTGGCCCCGTGGCTAGCGGGGGGCTCCTACAATGAGCAGTTCTTC. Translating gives CASSLAPWLAGGSYNEQFF.

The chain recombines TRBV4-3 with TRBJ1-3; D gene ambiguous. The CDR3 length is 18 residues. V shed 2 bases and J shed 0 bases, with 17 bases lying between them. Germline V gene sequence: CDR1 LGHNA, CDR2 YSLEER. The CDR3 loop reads CASSQSYSGILSGNTIYF. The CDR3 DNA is TGCGCCAGCAGCCAATCTTACAGCGGAATACTCTCTGGAAACACCATATATTTT.

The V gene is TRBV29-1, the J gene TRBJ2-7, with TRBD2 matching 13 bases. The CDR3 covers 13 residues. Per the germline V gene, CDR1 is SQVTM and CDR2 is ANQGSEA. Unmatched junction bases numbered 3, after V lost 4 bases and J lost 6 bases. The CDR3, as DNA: TGCAGCGTTGGGACTAGCGGGAGTCGCGAGCAGTACTTC. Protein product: CSVGTSGSREQYF.

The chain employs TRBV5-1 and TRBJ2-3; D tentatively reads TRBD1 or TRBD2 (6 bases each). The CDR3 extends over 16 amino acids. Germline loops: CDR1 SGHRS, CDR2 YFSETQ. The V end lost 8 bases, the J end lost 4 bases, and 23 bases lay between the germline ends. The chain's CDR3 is CARQETGRGVPDTQYF. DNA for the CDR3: TGCGCCAGGCAGGAAACAGGGCGGGGAGTTCCAGATACGCAGTATTTT. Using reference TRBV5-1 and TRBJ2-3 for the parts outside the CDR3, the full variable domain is KAGVTQTPRYLIKTRGQQVTLSCSPISGHRSVSWYQQTPGQGLQFLFEYFSETQRNKGNFPGRFSGRQFSNSRSEMNVSTLELGDSALYLCARQETGRGVPDTQYFGPGTRLTVL.

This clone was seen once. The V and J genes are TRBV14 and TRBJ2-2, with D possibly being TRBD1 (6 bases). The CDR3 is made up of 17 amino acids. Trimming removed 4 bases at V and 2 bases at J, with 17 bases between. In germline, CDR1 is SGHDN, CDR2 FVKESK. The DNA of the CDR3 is TGTGCCAGCAGCCGAAAACTCCGGGACACAAACACCGGGGAGCTGTTTTTT. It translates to CASSRKLRDTNTGELFF. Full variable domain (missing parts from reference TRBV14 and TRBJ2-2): EAGVTQFPSHSVIEKGQTVTLRCDPISGHDNLYWYRRVMGKEIKFLLHFVKESKQDESGMPNNRFLAERTGGTYSTLKVQPAELEDSGVYFCASSRKLRDTNTGELFFGEGSRLTVL.

CDR3 coding DNA: TGTGCCAGCAGCTTAGAAGGTGCTAGCCTCAGGGAGACCCAGTACTTC. This gives the protein CASSLEGASLRETQYF. The J gene is TRBJ2-5, the V gene TRBV13, with D possibly TRBD2 on 5 matching bases. CDR3 length: 16 residues. CDR1 is PRHDT, CDR2 FYEKMQ, per germline (reference sequence). V lost 1 base, J lost 5 bases, and 17 bases lay in between.

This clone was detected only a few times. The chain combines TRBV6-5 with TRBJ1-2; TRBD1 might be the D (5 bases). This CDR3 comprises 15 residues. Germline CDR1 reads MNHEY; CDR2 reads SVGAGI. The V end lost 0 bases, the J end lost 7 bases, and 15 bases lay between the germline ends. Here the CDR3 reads CASSYSGPGNGGYTF. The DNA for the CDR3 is TGTGCCAGCAGTTACTCGGGCCCAGGGAATGGTGGCTACACCTTC.

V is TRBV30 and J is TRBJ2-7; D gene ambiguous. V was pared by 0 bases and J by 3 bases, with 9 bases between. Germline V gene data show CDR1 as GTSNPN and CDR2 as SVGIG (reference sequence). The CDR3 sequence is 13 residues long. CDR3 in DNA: TGTGCCTGGAGTGTGAACACTCACTACGAGCAGTACTTC. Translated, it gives CAWSVNTHYEQYF.

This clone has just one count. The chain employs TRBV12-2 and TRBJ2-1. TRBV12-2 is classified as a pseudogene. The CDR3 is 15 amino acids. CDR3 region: CASPYTQESYNEQFF. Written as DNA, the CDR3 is TGTGCAAGTCCCTACACCCAAGAGTCCTACAATGAGCAGTTCTTC.

CDR3 region: CASSIEDSSYNEQFF. CDR3 sequence (DNA): TGTGCCAGTAGTATCGAGGACAGCTCCTACAATGAGCAGTTCTTC. The chain combines TRBV19 with TRBJ2-1; TRBD1 is a possible D gene (6 bases). The ends were cut back, 3 bases at V and 0 bases at J, with 9 bases in the middle. Germline loops: CDR1 LNHDA, CDR2 SQIVND (reference sequence). The CDR3 sequence is 15 residues long.

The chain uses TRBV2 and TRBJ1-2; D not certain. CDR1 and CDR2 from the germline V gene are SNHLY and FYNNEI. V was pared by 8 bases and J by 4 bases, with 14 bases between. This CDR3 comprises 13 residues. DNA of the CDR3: TGTGCCAGCCGTAGAACCCTCAGCTATGGCTACACCTTC. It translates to CASRRTLSYGYTF.

The CDR3 protein is CASNVWVGDTQYF. The CDR3 bases are TGTGCCAGCAACGTGTGGGTGGGGGATACGCAGTATTTT. V and J are TRBV6-1 and TRBJ2-3, with D hard to call. V lost 7 bases and J lost 6, with 14 bases in between. Per the germline V gene, CDR1 is MNHNS and CDR2 is SASEGT. There are 13 residues in the CDR3.

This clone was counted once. The CDR3 nucleotides are TGTGCCAGCAGTACACTAGCGCAGAGCTCCTACGAGCAGTACTTC. This codes for CASSTLAQSSYEQYF. The chain is built from TRBV6-1 and TRBJ2-7; 7 nucleotides agree with TRBD2. V lost 5 bases and J lost 0; bases outside the gene matches: 7. CDR1 and CDR2 from the germline V gene are MNHNS and SASEGT. The CDR3 spans 15 residues.

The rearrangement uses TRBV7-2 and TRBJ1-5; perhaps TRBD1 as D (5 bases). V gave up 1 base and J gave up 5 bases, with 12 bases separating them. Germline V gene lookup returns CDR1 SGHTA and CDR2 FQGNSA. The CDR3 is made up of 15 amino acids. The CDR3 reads CASSLVPGSDQPQHF. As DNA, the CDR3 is TGTGCCAGCAGCTTAGTTCCAGGGTCCGATCAGCCCCAGCATTTT.

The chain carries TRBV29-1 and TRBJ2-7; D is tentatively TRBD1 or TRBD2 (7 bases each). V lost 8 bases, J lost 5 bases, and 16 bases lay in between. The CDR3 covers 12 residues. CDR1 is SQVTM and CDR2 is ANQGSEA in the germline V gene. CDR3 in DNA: TGCAGCACCCGCCAGGGGGGGAACGAGCAGTACTTC. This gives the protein CSTRQGGNEQYF.

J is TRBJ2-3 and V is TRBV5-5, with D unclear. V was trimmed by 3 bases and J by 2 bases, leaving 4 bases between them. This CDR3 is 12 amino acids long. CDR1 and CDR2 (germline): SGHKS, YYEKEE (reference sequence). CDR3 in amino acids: CASSSHTDTQYF. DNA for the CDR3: TGTGCCAGCAGCTCCCACACAGATACGCAGTATTTT.

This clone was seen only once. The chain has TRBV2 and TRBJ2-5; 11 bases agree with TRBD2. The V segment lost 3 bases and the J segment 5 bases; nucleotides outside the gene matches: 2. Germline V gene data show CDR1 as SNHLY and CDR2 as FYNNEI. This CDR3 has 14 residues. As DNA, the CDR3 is TGTGCCAGCAGTGAGGTAGCGGGGGGGGAGACCCAGTACTTC. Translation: CASSEVAGGETQYF.

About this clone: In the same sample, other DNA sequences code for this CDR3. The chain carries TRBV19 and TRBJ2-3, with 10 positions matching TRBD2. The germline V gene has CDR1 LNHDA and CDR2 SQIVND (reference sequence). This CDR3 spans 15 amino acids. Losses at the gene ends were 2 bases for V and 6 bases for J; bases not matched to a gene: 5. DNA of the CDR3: TGTGCCAGTAGTATACGTCTAGCGGGGGCGGATACGCAGTATTTT. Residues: CASSIRLAGADTQYF.

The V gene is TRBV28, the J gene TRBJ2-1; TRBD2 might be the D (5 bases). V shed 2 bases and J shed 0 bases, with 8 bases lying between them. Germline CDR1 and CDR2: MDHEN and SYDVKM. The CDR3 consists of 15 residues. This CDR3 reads CASSLRGSSYNEQFF. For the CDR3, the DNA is TGTGCCAGCAGTTTACGTGGGAGCTCCTACAATGAGCAGTTCTTC.

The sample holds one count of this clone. In DNA form, the CDR3 reads TGTGCCATCAGTGAAATACCGGGGAGCGCAGATACGCAGTATTTT. Translated, it gives CAISEIPGSADTQYF. This sequence joins TRBV10-3 and TRBJ2-3; D may be TRBD2 (5 bases). Germline lookup yields CDR1 ENHRY and CDR2 SYGVKD. V gave up 3 bases and J gave up 4 bases, with 14 bases separating them. The CDR3 runs 15 residues.

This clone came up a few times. CDR3 DNA sequence: TGTGCCAGTAGTATAGGCCCGCTAGCGGGACACACAGATACGCAGTATTTT. Translation gives CASSIGPLAGHTDTQYF. J is TRBJ2-3 and V is TRBV19; TRBD2 aligns across 9 bases. V lost 1 base to trimming and J lost 2 bases; unmatched junction nucleotides: 7. This CDR3 has 17 residues. Per germline, CDR1 LNHDA and CDR2 SQIVND (reference sequence).

CDR3 in amino acids: CASSPPLADTQYF. CDR3 coding DNA: TGTGCCAGCTCACCACCTCTCGCAGATACGCAGTATTTT. The chain couples TRBV18 to TRBJ2-3; D not resolved. V lost 0 bases and J lost 4, with 5 bases in between. This CDR3 has 13 residues. CDR1 KGHSH and CDR2 LQKENI come from the germline V gene.

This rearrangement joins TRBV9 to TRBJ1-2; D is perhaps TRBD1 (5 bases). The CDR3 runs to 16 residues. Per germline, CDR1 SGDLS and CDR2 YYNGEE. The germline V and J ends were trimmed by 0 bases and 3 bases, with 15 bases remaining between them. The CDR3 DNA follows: TGTGCCAGCAGCGTAGGGGGCAGGGCCTTCGACTATGGCTACACCTTC. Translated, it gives CASSVGGRAFDYGYTF.